This is a list of T cell receptor beta chains from one sample in a study of blood T cell repertoires in COVID-19. Sequenced by immunoSEQ multiplex PCR; TCRdb stores in-frame clones only, minus some. The repertoire includes approximately 120,000 clones, about 79% of them detected once, and approximately 7.9% sits in the top ten. The sample was peripheral blood. Receptors were obtained from a woman older than 75 with active or convalescent COVID-19. Each CDR3 is given with its conserved first and last residue. The D gene is left open where the match is weak. Clone size is not always given. Where it is, it says once, few, many or a class for expanded clones.

TRBV19,.,TRBJ1-1,.,CASSITGPNTEAFF,TGTGCCAGTAGTATCACAGGTCCGAACACTGAAGCTTTCTTT
TRBV27,TRBD1,TRBJ2-3,.,CASSFRTGGTDTQYF,TGTGCCAGCAGTTTTCGGACAGGGGGCACAGATACGCAGTATTTT
TRBV5-1,.,TRBJ2-3,.,CASSLDRSSTDTQYF,TGCGCCAGCAGCTTGGACCGCAGTAGCACAGATACGCAGTATTTT
TRBV7-9,.,TRBJ2-5,once,CASSFSTGRTKETQYF,TGTGCCAGCAGCTTTTCGACGGGACGGACTAAAGAGACCCAGTACTTC
TRBV24-1,.,TRBJ2-1,.,CATSDLGQGSYNEQFF,TGTGCCACCAGTGATTTGGGGCAGGGGTCCTACAATGAGCAGTTCTTC
TRBV19,TRBD1,TRBJ2-7,few,CASSMVRQGTYEQYF,TGTGCCAGTAGTATGGTGAGACAGGGGACCTACGAGCAGTACTTC
TRBV4-1,TRBD1,TRBJ2-5,.,CASGIRDSPWETQYF,TGCGCCAGCGGGATTCGGGACAGCCCTTGGGAGACCCAGTACTTC
TRBV28,.,TRBJ2-6,.,CASSSPGTGANVLTF,TGTGCCAGCAGTAGCCCCGGGACTGGGGCCAACGTCCTGACTTTC
TRBV4-1,.,TRBJ2-1,few,CASSGGWDTSYNEQFF,TGCGCCAGCAGCGGAGGTTGGGACACCTCCTACAATGAGCAGTTCTTC
TRBV7-9,.,TRBJ2-7,few,CASSSPGLGHYEQYF,TGTGCCAGCAGCTCTCCGGGGTTGGGTCACTACGAGCAGTACTTC
TRBV7-2,.,TRBJ2-1,.,CASRLEGGSSYNEQFF,TGTGCCAGCAGATTAGAAGGTGGGAGCTCCTACAATGAGCAGTTCTTC
TRBV30,.,TRBJ2-5,.,CAWSGSSGETQYF,TGTGCCTGGAGTGGGTCTAGTGGGGAGACCCAGTACTTC
TRBV12-5,.,TRBJ1-2,.,CASGLAPTDGYTF,TGTGCTAGTGGTTTGGCCCCCACAGATGGCTACACCTTC
TRBV10-1,.,TRBJ1-1,.,CASSESAANTEAFF,TGCGCCAGCAGTGAGTCGGCCGCGAACACTGAAGCTTTCTTT
TRBV27,.,TRBJ2-7,large,CASRTSARGYEQYF,TGTGCCAGCAGGACCTCGGCCAGAGGTTACGAGCAGTACTTC
TRBV6-1,TRBD1,TRBJ1-5,.,CASSESLGTAGPLGRPQHF,TGTGCCAGCAGTGAGAGTTTGGGGACAGCCGGTCCCCTAGGGAGGCCCCAGCATTTT
TRBV11-1,TRBD1,TRBJ2-7,.,CASSWGTGASSYEQYF,TGTGCCAGCAGCTGGGGGACAGGGGCCAGCTCCTACGAGCAGTACTTC
TRBV5-1,TRBD2,TRBJ2-3,.,CASSLVGAGGGPDTQYF,TGCGCCAGCAGCTTGGTGGGGGCGGGAGGAGGCCCAGATACGCAGTATTTT
TRBV19,TRBD1,TRBJ1-4,.,CASTPTGIDEKLFF,TGTGCCAGTACCCCGACAGGGATCGATGAAAAACTGTTTTTT
TRBV24-1,TRBD1,TRBJ2-7,.,CATSDHRQGGNSEQYF,TGTGCCACCAGTGACCATCGACAGGGGGGGAATTCCGAGCAGTACTTC
TRBV5-6,TRBD2,TRBJ2-5,.,CASSLSAGGETQYF,TGTGCCAGCAGCTTGTCTGCGGGGGGAGAGACCCAGTACTTC
TRBV5-8,TRBD2,TRBJ2-5,.,CASSLLLADKETQYF,TGTGCCAGCAGCTTGTTACTAGCGGACAAAGAGACCCAGTACTTC
TRBV28,.,TRBJ2-4,few,CASSFGGVAKNIQYF,TGTGCCAGCAGTTTCGGGGGAGTAGCCAAAAACATTCAGTACTTC
TRBV5-1,TRBD2,TRBJ2-7,.,CASSLRLAGGLGTGEQYF,TGCGCCAGCAGCTTGAGACTAGCGGGAGGCCTTGGCACTGGGGAGCAGTACTTC
TRBV5-4,.,TRBJ1-5,.,CASSRDGGNQPQHF,TGTGCCAGCAGCCGCGACGGGGGCAATCAGCCCCAGCATTTT
TRBV24-1,TRBD1,TRBJ2-3,.,CATSDTGGPKGDTDTQYF,TGTGCCACCAGTGACACAGGGGGGCCAAAAGGGGACACAGATACGCAGTATTTT
TRBV10-3,TRBD1,TRBJ2-1,.,CAISGTGVNNEQFF,TGTGCCATCAGTGGGACAGGGGTAAACAATGAGCAGTTCTTC
TRBV28,.,TRBJ2-4,.,CASSPPAGDFGIQYF,TGTGCCAGCAGCCCCCCCGCGGGCGATTTCGGCATTCAGTACTTC
TRBV27,.,TRBJ1-1,.,CASSLGPRFGGAAFF,TGTGCCAGCAGTCTCGGCCCACGGTTTGGGGGCGCAGCTTTCTTT
TRBV6-1,.,TRBJ2-7,.,CASSEIRDIHEQYF,TGTGCCAGCAGTGAGATCAGGGATATTCACGAGCAGTACTTC
TRBV5-6,TRBD1,TRBJ2-2,.,CASSLALQGRNTGELFF,TGTGCCAGCAGCTTGGCCCTACAGGGGCGAAACACCGGGGAGCTGTTTTTT
TRBV18,.,TRBJ1-3,.,CASSPSQGFTGNTIYF,TGTGCCAGCTCACCCTCGCAGGGGTTTACTGGAAACACCATATATTTT
TRBV9,.,TRBJ2-7,.,CASSVQQGPYEQYF,TGTGCCAGCAGCGTACAACAGGGTCCCTACGAGCAGTACTTC
TRBV19,.,TRBJ2-2,once,CASSRQGTGGELFF,TGTGCCAGTAGTAGGCAGGGGACGGGCGGGGAGCTGTTTTTT
TRBV5-4,.,TRBJ1-6,.,CASSLGFNSPLHF,TGTGCCAGCAGCCTAGGATTTAATTCACCCCTCCACTTT
TRBV30,TRBD1,TRBJ1-5,few,CAWSHTGDQPQHF,TGTGCCTGGAGCCACACAGGGGATCAGCCCCAGCATTTT
TRBV3-1/TRBV3-2,TRBD2,TRBJ2-5,.,CASSKSGAQYF,TGTGCCAGCAGCAAAAGCGGGGCCCAGTACTTC
TRBV19,TRBD2,TRBJ2-1,.,CATSGTSGYNEQFF,TGTGCCACCTCCGGGACTAGCGGCTACAATGAGCAGTTCTTC
TRBV29-1,.,TRBJ2-7,once,CSVGSQGSYEQYF,TGCAGCGTTGGAAGCCAGGGGTCCTACGAGCAGTACTTC
TRBV7-2,.,TRBJ2-7,.,CASSLSGQLTHEQYF,TGTGCCAGCAGCTTATCGGGACAACTTACCCACGAGCAGTACTTC